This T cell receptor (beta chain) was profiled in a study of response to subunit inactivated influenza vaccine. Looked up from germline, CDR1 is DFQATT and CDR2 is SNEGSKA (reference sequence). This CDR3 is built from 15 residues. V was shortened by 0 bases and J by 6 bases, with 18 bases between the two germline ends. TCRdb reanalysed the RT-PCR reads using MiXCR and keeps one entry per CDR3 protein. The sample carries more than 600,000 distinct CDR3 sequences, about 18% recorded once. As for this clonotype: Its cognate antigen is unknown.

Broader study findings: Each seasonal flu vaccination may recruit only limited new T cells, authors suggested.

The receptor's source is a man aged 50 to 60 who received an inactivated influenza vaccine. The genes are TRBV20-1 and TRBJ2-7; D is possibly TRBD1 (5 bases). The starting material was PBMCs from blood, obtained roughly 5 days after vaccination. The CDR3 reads CSARDKLQGWGEQYF. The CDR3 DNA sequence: TGCAGTGCTAGAGATAAGTTGCAGGGTTGGGGCGAGCAGTACTTC.